These 31 T cell receptor beta chains came from one sample sequenced in a study of early T cells in non-severe SARS-CoV-2 infection. TCRdb analysed the 5' RACE reads with MiXCR anew, one entry per CDR3 protein. The table shows about 110,000 distinct CDR3 sequences, with over 10% occurring only once. Sequenced sample: whole blood. The receptor set was obtained from an adult who was a healthcare worker with PCR-confirmed SARS-CoV-2 infection or an uninfected control (not recorded which).

This clonotype has more than one count but fewer than ten. V and J are TRBV9 and TRBJ2-3, with D hard to call. Looked up from germline, CDR1 is SGDLS and CDR2 is YYNGEE. V was pared by 4 bases and J by 3 bases, with 9 bases between. The length of the CDR3 is 13 residues. The CDR3 region is CASSTAGTDTQYF. The CDR3 DNA is TGTGCCAGCAGCACGGCAGGTACAGATACGCAGTATTTT.

The CDR3 here is CASSARGGAHSPLHF. The CDR3 region has the DNA TGTGCCAGCAGTGCCCGTGGGGGGGCGCATTCACCCCTCCACTTT. The V and J genes are TRBV27 and TRBJ1-6; tentative D call: TRBD1 (6 bases). Between the trimmed V and J ends, which lost 5 bases and 8 bases, there was a span of 16 bases. CDR1 and CDR2 from the germline V gene are MNHEY and SMNVEV (reference sequence). CDR3 length equals 15 residues.

The chain couples TRBV19 to TRBJ1-5; D gene ambiguous. Germline V gives CDR1 LNHDA, CDR2 SQIVND (reference sequence). The CDR3 covers 13 residues. Trimming took off 2 bases at V and 4 bases at J, with 6 bases between the two ends. The CDR3 sequence is CASSIQTNQPQHF. The CDR3 nucleotides are TGTGCCAGTAGTATACAGACTAATCAGCCCCAGCATTTT.

This chain links TRBV5-1 with TRBJ1-4; 7 bases match TRBD1. Germline loops: CDR1 SGHRS, CDR2 YFSETQ. Germline trimming cut 1 base from V and 3 bases from J; bases unmatched to any gene: 0. The CDR3 runs to 14 residues. CDR3 loop: CASSLTGANEKLFF. The CDR3, as DNA: TGCGCCAGCAGCTTGACAGGGGCTAATGAAAAACTGTTTTTT. Full variable domain (missing parts from reference TRBV5-1 and TRBJ1-4): KAGVTQTPRYLIKTRGQQVTLSCSPISGHRSVSWYQQTPGQGLQFLFEYFSETQRNKGNFPGRFSGRQFSNSRSEMNVSTLELGDSALYLCASSLTGANEKLFFGSGTQLSVL.

This chain joins TRBV2 and TRBJ2-3, with D possibly TRBD2 on 5 matching bases. Germline V gives CDR1 SNHLY, CDR2 FYNNEI. The CDR3 length is 14 residues. Trimming stripped 5 bases from V and 0 bases from J, with 9 bases between. The CDR3 sequence: CASSSGRSTDTQYF. The CDR3, as DNA: TGTGCCAGCAGTTCGGGGAGAAGCACAGATACGCAGTATTTT.

Many counts were recorded for this clonotype. The rearrangement joins TRBV2 to TRBJ2-2, with D possibly being TRBD1 (5 bases). CDR1 SNHLY and CDR2 FYNNEI come from the germline V gene. Trimming removed 7 bases from V and 0 bases from J, with 18 bases in between. The CDR3 consists of 17 residues. CDR3 nucleotides: TGTGCCAGCACGTTGTATGGGTTAGGGGCGAACACCGGGGAGCTGTTTTTT. As protein: CASTLYGLGANTGELFF.

This clonotype was counted a few times. The chain uses TRBV20-1 and TRBJ2-7; TRBD1 might be the D (6 bases). V lost 1 base to trimming and J lost 0 bases, with 10 bases between them. CDR1 and CDR2 from the germline V gene are DFQATT and SNEGSKA (reference sequence). The CDR3 has 14 amino acids. This CDR3 reads CSARGDTGSYEQYF. The CDR3 DNA reads TGCAGTGCTAGAGGGGACACCGGCTCCTACGAGCAGTACTTC.

Many counts were recorded for this clonotype. The chain joins TRBV11-2 to TRBJ2-3, with no clear D. Germline V gene data show CDR1 as SGHAT and CDR2 as FQNNGV. The CDR3 sequence is 14 residues long. V lost 3 bases, J lost 6 bases, and 13 bases lay in between. The CDR3 protein is CASSFLGWADTQYF. CDR3 nucleotide sequence: TGTGCCAGCAGCTTTCTAGGGTGGGCGGATACGCAGTATTTT.

The chain carries TRBV12-3 or TRBV12-4 and TRBJ1-1; the match to TRBD1 covers 9 bases. The CDR3 contains 15 residues. V trimming: 5 bases; J trimming: 7 bases; junction bases outside the gene matches: 11. The CDR3 sequence: CASSPGTGKTLEAFF. The CDR3 region has the DNA TGTGCCAGCAGTCCTGGGACAGGGAAGACCCTTGAAGCTTTCTTT.

J is TRBJ2-2 and V is TRBV13, with D tentatively TRBD1 (6 bases). Per the germline V gene, CDR1 is PRHDT and CDR2 is FYEKMQ (reference sequence). The CDR3 has 15 amino acids. Trimming left V 4 bases short and J 5 bases short, with 14 bases between. The CDR3 DNA sequence: TGTGCCAGCAGCTCCCTTTTAGACAGGACCGGGGAGCTGTTTTTT. Translation: CASSSLLDRTGELFF. Filled out from reference TRBV13 and TRBJ2-2, the complete variable domain reads AAGVIQSPRHLIKEKRETATLKCYPIPRHDTVYWYQQGPGQDPQFLISFYEKMQSDKGSIPDRFSAQQFSDYHSELNMSSLELGDSALYFCASSSLLDRTGELFFGEGSRLTVL.

Only a few counts were recorded for this clonotype. The gene calls are TRBV6-1 and TRBJ1-5; D is uncertain. Germline V gives CDR1 MNHNS, CDR2 SASEGT. The CDR3 runs 16 residues. The V and J ends lost 5 bases and 3 bases respectively, with 17 bases between them. The CDR3 spells CASSPAIIGYNQPQHF. The CDR3 DNA follows: TGTGCCAGCAGTCCCGCTATAATTGGGTACAATCAGCCCCAGCATTTT.

This chain uses TRBV12-3 or TRBV12-4 with TRBJ2-7; maybe TRBD2 (6 bases). V lost 6 bases and J lost 6, with 21 bases in between. There are 15 residues in the CDR3. CDR3 in DNA: TGTGCCAGCAGCCCCGCGGGACGTCTCCTCCGCGAGCAGTACTTC. It codes for CASSPAGRLLREQYF.

The table lists this clonotype with many counts. This sequence joins TRBV5-4 and TRBJ2-3; D is possibly TRBD1 or TRBD2 (5 bases each). The germline V gene encodes CDR1 SGHNT and CDR2 YYREEE (reference sequence). The CDR3 length is 15 residues. Trimming stripped 0 bases from V and 3 bases from J, with 11 bases between. The CDR3 DNA follows: TGTGCCAGCAGCTTGGTAGTGGGGGTGACAGATACGCAGTATTTT. Translating it yields CASSLVVGVTDTQYF.

This clonotype came up a few times. The chain couples TRBV7-9 to TRBJ2-7; 11 bases map to TRBD2. The CDR3 covers 16 residues. V dropped 5 bases and J dropped 2; count of bases not matched to a gene: 8. CDR1 is SEHNR, CDR2 FQNEAQ, per germline (reference sequence). In DNA form, the CDR3 reads TGTGCCAGCAGCCCATCTAGCGGGGGGCCGACCTACGAGCAGTACTTC. It translates to CASSPSSGGPTYEQYF.

The genes are TRBV10-1 and TRBJ1-4; 7 bases are a match to TRBD1. Germline trimming cut 4 bases from V and 8 bases from J; bases unmatched to any gene: 7. Germline CDR1 is WNHNN and CDR2 is SYGVQD (reference sequence). The CDR3 has 14 amino acids. The CDR3 is CASSGGGMGEKLFF. Here the CDR3 DNA reads TGCGCCAGCAGTGGAGGGGGCATGGGGGAAAAACTGTTTTTT.

This clonotype was detected only a few times. The chain is built from TRBV29-1 and TRBJ2-7, with D possibly matching TRBD2 (5 bases). Trimming removed 7 bases at V and 2 bases at J, with 12 bases between. Germline lookup yields CDR1 SQVTM and CDR2 ANQGSEA. This CDR3 comprises 12 residues. The CDR3 sequence: CSALARPYEQYF. In nucleotides, the CDR3 is TGCAGCGCCCTAGCTAGACCCTACGAGCAGTACTTC.

V and J are TRBV29-1 and TRBJ1-2; D gene unclear. Per germline, CDR1 SQVTM and CDR2 ANQGSEA. CDR3 length equals 12 residues. Between the trimmed V and J ends, which lost 7 bases and 3 bases, there was a span of 12 bases. CDR3 coding DNA: TGCAGCGCCCTCCAGGCCGACTATGGCTACACCTTC. It yields the protein CSALQADYGYTF.

This clonotype has just a few counts. The chain recombines TRBV12-3 or TRBV12-4 with TRBJ2-1, with D possibly TRBD2 on 6 matching bases. Deletions cut 3 bases from V and 9 bases from J, with 21 bases between. This CDR3 spans 16 amino acids. In DNA form, the CDR3 reads TGTGCCAGCAGTTTCCCCCGGGTAGCGGAAACGGGTGAGCAGTTCTTC. This translates into CASSFPRVAETGEQFF.

J is TRBJ1-1 and V is TRBV20-1, with 7 bases lining up with TRBD1. Germline V CDR1 and CDR2: DFQATT, SNEGSKA (reference sequence). V lost 0 bases and J lost 10; bases outside the gene matches: 11. The length of the CDR3 is 14 residues. CDR3 sequence: CSARDPPGAGGAFF. The CDR3 coding sequence is TGCAGTGCTAGAGATCCACCGGGGGCAGGGGGAGCTTTCTTT.

This clonotype was seen a few times. V and J are TRBV7-9 and TRBJ2-7, with D perhaps TRBD1 (6 bases). Trimming left V 7 bases short and J 2 bases short, with 18 bases between. The germline V gene encodes CDR1 SEHNR and CDR2 FQNEAQ (reference sequence). This CDR3 comprises 15 residues. CDR3 DNA sequence: TGTGCCAGCAAGGCGCCGGGACACGAGCCCTACGAGCAGTACTTC. The encoded protein is CASKAPGHEPYEQYF.

This chain uses TRBV9 with TRBJ2-1, with TRBD1 identical over 7 bases. The length of the CDR3 is 14 residues. Germline CDR1 and CDR2: SGDLS and YYNGEE. J lost 5 bases, V lost 4 bases, and 6 bases had no gene match. The CDR3 spells CASSPGQANNEQFF. In DNA form, the CDR3 reads TGTGCCAGCAGCCCAGGACAGGCTAACAATGAGCAGTTCTTC. Full variable domain (outside the CDR3, taken from reference TRBV9 and TRBJ2-1): DSGVTQTPKHLITATGQRVTLRCSPRSGDLSVYWYQQSLDQGLQFLIQYYNGEERAKGNILERFSAQQFPDLHSELNLSSLELGDSALYFCASSPGQANNEQFFGPGTRLTVL.

The chain employs TRBV19 and TRBJ2-6; D gene ambiguous. This CDR3 contains 13 residues. Per germline, CDR1 LNHDA and CDR2 SQIVND (reference sequence). Trimming stripped 4 bases from V and 4 bases from J, with 5 bases between. This CDR3 reads CASSNRGANVLTF. DNA of the CDR3: TGTGCCAGTAGTAATCGAGGGGCCAACGTCCTGACTTTC.

This clonotype was seen a few times. The chain couples TRBV24-1 to TRBJ2-5; D uncertain. The CDR3 loop spans 12 amino acids. V was trimmed by 5 bases and J by 5 bases, leaving 8 bases between them. Germline CDR1 is KGHDR and CDR2 is SFDVKD. The CDR3 DNA reads as TGTGCCACCAGTGCCACCTGGGAGACCCAGTACTTC. This translates into CATSATWETQYF.

This clonotype was seen ten or more times. The chain has TRBV6-2 or TRBV6-3 and TRBJ2-1, with D perhaps TRBD1 (6 bases). The germline V gene has CDR1 MNHEY and CDR2 SVGEGT. Deletions cut 5 bases from V and 6 bases from J, with 11 bases between. The CDR3 runs 13 residues. CDR3 bases: TGTGCCAGCAGTCCCAGGACAGTCAATGAGCAGTTCTTC. It translates to CASSPRTVNEQFF.

This clonotype was observed many times. The chain joins TRBV24-1 to TRBJ1-5; 7 bases agree with TRBD1. The trim removed 2 bases at V and 6 bases at J, leaving 6 bases unmatched. The CDR3 is 15 amino acids. The germline CDR1 and CDR2 sequences are KGHDR and SFDVKD. CDR3 region: CATSDSTGAGQPQHF. CDR3 sequence (DNA): TGTGCCACCAGTGATTCTACAGGGGCCGGTCAGCCCCAGCATTTT.

This rearrangement joins TRBV10-3 to TRBJ1-2; TRBD1 might be the D (6 bases). Germline-derived CDR1 and CDR2 are ENHRY and SYGVKD. V lost 4 bases and J lost 5, with 11 bases in between. The CDR3 consists of 13 residues. CDR3 sequence (DNA): TGTGCCATCAGTGGACTGGACAGTTATGGCTACACCTTC. Translating it yields CAISGLDSYGYTF.

V usage is TRBV20-1 and J usage is TRBJ2-7; D unresolved. Germline-derived CDR1 and CDR2 are DFQATT and SNEGSKA (reference sequence). This CDR3 spans 12 amino acids. Between the trimmed V and J ends, which lost 0 bases and 6 bases, there was a span of 9 bases. The chain's CDR3 is CSARDMSAEQYF. In nucleotides, the CDR3 is TGCAGTGCTAGAGATATGTCGGCCGAGCAGTACTTC.

This chain uses TRBV7-8 with TRBJ2-5; 7 bases line up with TRBD1. The CDR3 totals 18 residues. V gave up 2 bases and J gave up 3 bases; unmatched junction bases: 15. Germline V gene lookup returns CDR1 SGHVS and CDR2 FQNEAQ. The CDR3 coding sequence is TGTGCCAGCAGCTTACTAGCTTTTCGTGACAGGGATAAAGAGACCCAGTACTTC. Translation gives CASSLLAFRDRDKETQYF.

V usage is TRBV24-1 and J usage is TRBJ1-2, with 9 positions matching TRBD1. The J segment lost 7 bases and the V segment lost 4 bases, leaving 9 bases of the junction unmatched. Looked up from germline, CDR1 is KGHDR and CDR2 is SFDVKD. The CDR3 is 15 residues long. Here the CDR3 reads CATSDTDRGNVGYTF. CDR3 sequence (DNA): TGTGCCACCAGTGACACGGACAGGGGCAACGTTGGCTACACCTTC.

The V and J genes are TRBV12-5 and TRBJ1-2; D gene unclear. With 0 bases removed from V and 5 bases from J, the gap between germline ends came to 7 bases. From germline, CDR1 is LGHNT and CDR2 FRNRAP. The CDR3 sequence is 13 residues long. CDR3 sequence reads: CASGLVPGYGYTF. CDR3 nucleotides: TGTGCTAGTGGTTTGGTCCCGGGATATGGCTACACCTTC.

This clonotype was found many times. The chain couples TRBV6-6 to TRBJ2-5; D is unclear. The CDR3 has 11 amino acids. Trimming took 7 bases from V and 1 from J, leaving 4 bases between them. Germline V CDR1 and CDR2: MNHNY, SVGAGI (reference sequence). The CDR3 coding sequence is TGTGCCAGCACTTTCCAAGAGACCCAGTACTTC. Translating gives CASTFQETQYF.